These 32 T cell receptor beta chains came from one sample sequenced in a study of CD8 T cells in Susac syndrome (dated by TCRdb to about 2019). Receptors were amplified or captured by the immunoSEQ multiplex PCR assay. RNA was extracted with the RNeasy kit and roughly 0.45 to 1 ug was reverse transcribed using random hexamers. TCRdb trimmed public reads at Q25 via fastp, called clones via MiXCR and kept in-frame beta chains. Identical CDR3 proteins give one entry, which carries the most common genes and DNA. For this sample the table gives 100,000 to 150,000 distinct CDR3 sequences, of which around 94% were detected only once. The ten largest clones represent more than 0.2% of the sample. Sequenced input: CD8+ T cells from PBMCs. The source of these receptors is a human donor with Susac syndrome.

The V call is TRBV12-3 or TRBV12-4, the J call TRBJ2-7; D is unclear. The V end lost 2 bases, the J end lost 4 bases, and 12 bases lay between the germline ends. This CDR3 comprises 14 residues. This CDR3 reads CASSLIPSRYEQYF. The CDR3 coding sequence is TGTGCCAGCAGTTTAATCCCCTCCCGGTACGAGCAGTACTTC.

The chain recombines TRBV13 with TRBJ2-7; TRBD2 matches 8 bases. Germline V gene sequence: CDR1 PRHDT, CDR2 FYEKMQ (reference sequence). V lost 2 bases to trimming and J lost 4 bases; unmatched junction nucleotides: 4. This CDR3 comprises 14 residues. CDR3 DNA sequence: TGTGCCAGCAGCTTAACCGGGAGGGTATACGAGCAGTACTTC. Residues: CASSLTGRVYEQYF.

The rearrangement links TRBV12-3 or TRBV12-4 to TRBJ2-1, with D possibly matching TRBD2 (5 bases). The CDR3 loop spans 15 amino acids. Between the trimmed V and J ends, which lost 5 bases and 3 bases, there was a span of 14 bases. In DNA, the CDR3 is TGTGCCAGCAGTCCCGGAGGCGAGGACTACAATGAGCAGTTCTTC. It specifies CASSPGGEDYNEQFF.

The sample holds one count of this clonotype. V gene TRBV9 combines with J gene TRBJ2-5, with 7 bases identical to TRBD2. This CDR3 has 14 amino acids. Germline CDR1 is SGDLS and CDR2 is YYNGEE. Trimming took 0 bases from V and 5 from J; bases not matched to a gene: 4. CDR3 DNA: TGTGCCAGCAGCGTAGCAGGGAGGGCCGAGACCCAGTACTTC. Its protein product is CASSVAGRAETQYF.

The chain joins TRBV27 to TRBJ2-7; 7 nucleotides agree with TRBD1. Trimming removed 2 bases from V and 4 bases from J; junction bases left unmatched: 2. Germline-derived CDR1 and CDR2 are MNHEY and SMNVEV (reference sequence). This CDR3 has 13 residues. The CDR3 is CASSLEGAYEQYF. The CDR3 DNA reads as TGTGCCAGCAGTTTAGAGGGGGCTTACGAGCAGTACTTC.

The J gene is TRBJ2-5, the V gene TRBV12-3 or TRBV12-4, with D possibly TRBD2 on 6 matching bases. V was cut by 3 bases and J by 2 bases, with 10 bases left in between. The CDR3 contains 14 residues. This chain's CDR3 is CASSFSGVQETQYF. The CDR3, as DNA: TGTGCCAGCAGTTTCTCGGGGGTACAAGAGACCCAGTACTTC.

The sample holds a few counts of this clonotype. The V and J genes are TRBV6-2 or TRBV6-3 and TRBJ2-6; D is possibly TRBD1 or TRBD2 (5 bases each). Trimming cost V 2 bases and J 0 bases, with 11 bases left between them. CDR1 and CDR2 (germline): MNHEY, SVGEGT. The CDR3 consists of 17 residues. The CDR3 sequence is CASSYGGSSSGANVLTF. The CDR3 region has the DNA TGTGCCAGCAGTTACGGGGGATCCAGCTCTGGGGCCAACGTCCTGACTTTC.

V is TRBV9 and J is TRBJ2-7; 8 positions match TRBD1. This CDR3 comprises 13 residues. The V and J ends lost 1 base and 6 bases, in that order; junction bases with no gene match: 3. Germline V gives CDR1 SGDLS, CDR2 YYNGEE. In DNA form, the CDR3 reads TGTGCCAGCAGCGTAATCGGACAGGGCGAGCAGTACTTC. Translated: CASSVIGQGEQYF.

This chain uses TRBV27 with TRBJ1-1; possibly TRBD1 for D (5 bases). V was trimmed by 6 bases and J by 1 base, leaving 15 bases between them. Germline V lookup: CDR1 MNHEY, CDR2 SMNVEV (reference sequence). The CDR3 loop spans 15 amino acids. The DNA of the CDR3 is TGTGCCAGCAGCCCAAACAACGGGGGGAACACTGAAGCTTTCTTT. It encodes CASSPNNGGNTEAFF.

The chain uses TRBV6-1 and TRBJ1-2, with D unresolved. Looked up from germline, CDR1 is MNHNS and CDR2 is SASEGT. This CDR3 spans 16 amino acids. V lost 0 bases and J lost 6, with 17 bases in between. Written as DNA, the CDR3 is TGTGCCAGCAGTGAAGCAGACGGCAGCTCCTCACATGGCTACACCTTC. Its translation is CASSEADGSSSHGYTF.

The chain uses TRBV7-3 and TRBJ2-1, with TRBD2 identical over 9 bases. V lost 6 bases to trimming and J lost 8 bases; unmatched junction nucleotides: 14. The CDR3 is 16 amino acids. Germline CDR1 SGHTA, CDR2 FQGTGA. CDR3 nucleotide sequence: TGTGCCAGCAGTCCGACCGGGACTAGCTCTTTGGATGAGCAGTTCTTC. Its protein product is CASSPTGTSSLDEQFF.

This chain uses TRBV14 with TRBJ2-7; TRBD1 might be the D (5 bases). This CDR3 has 14 amino acids. Trimming took off 1 base at V and 5 bases at J, with 12 bases between the two ends. Germline lookup yields CDR1 SGHDN and CDR2 FVKESK. The CDR3 DNA follows: TGTGCCAGCAGCCAAGGGCCAGGGCGCCACGAGCAGTACTTC. The encoded protein is CASSQGPGRHEQYF.

The chain couples TRBV23-1 to TRBJ2-1; TRBD1 might be the D (6 bases). TRBV23-1 falls under the ORF class, with uncertain function. The CDR3 contains 15 residues. The V end lost 4 bases, the J end lost 8 bases, and 18 bases lay between the germline ends. CDR3 DNA: TGCGCCAGCAGTCGACTCAACGGGACACTGGATGAGCAGTTCTTC. Its translation is CASSRLNGTLDEQFF.

The V and J genes are TRBV5-1 and TRBJ1-1, with no clear D. CDR1 and CDR2 (germline): SGHRS, YFSETQ. CDR3 size: 15 residues. The germline V and J ends were trimmed by 0 bases and 0 bases, with 9 bases remaining between them. The CDR3 spells CASSLEDTVNTEAFF. DNA of the CDR3: TGCGCCAGCAGCTTGGAGGATACGGTGAACACTGAAGCTTTCTTT.

This chain links TRBV30 with TRBJ2-2, with TRBD1 as a possible D gene (5 bases). Looked up from germline, CDR1 is GTSNPN and CDR2 is SVGIG (reference sequence). There are 15 residues in the CDR3. Trimming shortened V by 1 base and J by 3 bases, and 12 bases separated the two germline ends. CDR3 protein: CAWSGIGEDTGELFF. The DNA for the CDR3 is TGTGCCTGGAGTGGCATAGGGGAAGACACCGGGGAGCTGTTTTTT.

The chain has TRBV19 and TRBJ1-2; the match to TRBD1 covers 8 bases. CDR1 is LNHDA, CDR2 SQIVND, per germline (reference sequence). The V and J ends lost 5 bases and 2 bases, in that order; junction bases with no gene match: 7. This CDR3 has 15 amino acids. Here the CDR3 DNA reads TGTGCCAGTAGTCCCTGGACAGGGCAAAACTATGGCTACACCTTC. This gives the protein CASSPWTGQNYGYTF.

The chain carries TRBV6-4 and TRBJ2-2, with unresolved D. Looked up from germline, CDR1 is MRHNA and CDR2 is SNTAGT. The CDR3 is 16 amino acids. V was cut by 0 bases and J by 3 bases, with 11 bases left in between. In nucleotides, the CDR3 is TGTGCCAGCAGTGACTCCCCAGTTTCGGACACCGGGGAGCTGTTTTTT. Protein: CASSDSPVSDTGELFF.

As DNA, the CDR3 is TGTGCCAGCAGCCTCTCAGCGGGAGGGGAGGAGAGGCAGTTCTTC. This codes for CASSLSAGGEERQFF. The chain carries TRBV7-3 and TRBJ2-1; 10 nucleotides agree with TRBD2. CDR3 size: 15 residues. Germline V gives CDR1 SGHTA, CDR2 FQGTGA. The V gene end was trimmed by 5 bases and the J gene end by 12 bases; junction bases not matched to a gene: 13.

J is TRBJ1-2 and V is TRBV7-9; D not resolved. CDR1 and CDR2 (germline): SEHNR, FQNEAQ (reference sequence). The CDR3 loop spans 14 amino acids. The V and J ends lost 5 bases and 3 bases respectively, with 13 bases between them. CDR3 amino acids: CASSPPALDYGYTF. The CDR3 bases are TGTGCCAGCAGCCCCCCGGCCTTGGACTATGGCTACACCTTC.

The CDR3: CASSQQGGARYGYTF. The CDR3 nucleotides are TGTGCCAGCAGCCAACAGGGGGGGGCTCGGTATGGCTACACCTTC. The genes are TRBV14 and TRBJ1-2; 7 nucleotides align to TRBD1. The V segment lost 2 bases and the J segment 5 bases; nucleotides outside the gene matches: 8. Germline CDR1 and CDR2: SGHDN and FVKESK. The CDR3 is 15 residues long.

The rearrangement links TRBV30 to TRBJ1-1, with D hard to call. CDR1 and CDR2 (germline): GTSNPN, SVGIG (reference sequence). With 0 bases removed from V and 10 bases from J, the gap between germline ends came to 15 bases. The CDR3 totals 13 residues. The CDR3 is CAWSVSQSRGAFF. DNA for the CDR3: TGTGCCTGGAGTGTATCCCAGTCACGAGGAGCTTTCTTT.

The chain is built from TRBV7-3 and TRBJ1-1, with a possible D match to TRBD1 (6 bases). Trimming shortened V by 0 bases and J by 3 bases, and 17 bases separated the two germline ends. The CDR3 runs to 17 residues. Per the germline V gene, CDR1 is SGHTA and CDR2 is FQGTGA. CDR3 in DNA: TGTGCCAGCAGCTTAACCGGGACACTCCTCGAGGACACTGAAGCTTTCTTT. This sequence encodes CASSLTGTLLEDTEAFF.

The CDR3 bases are TGTGCCAGCAGCCAAGGGAGGGGGGGGAATCAGCCCCAGCATTTT. The encoded protein is CASSQGRGGNQPQHF. This chain links TRBV3-1 with TRBJ1-5, with D possibly TRBD1 on 6 matching bases. V shed 1 base and J shed 4 bases, with 11 bases lying between them. Germline V CDR1 and CDR2: LGHDT, YNNKEL (reference sequence). The CDR3 is 15 amino acids.

The chain is built from TRBV12-3 or TRBV12-4 and TRBJ1-2, with TRBD1 matching 7 bases. The CDR3 covers 15 residues. Trimming at V came to 5 bases and at J to 4 bases, leaving 10 bases not matched to a gene. CDR3 region: CASSVRDSPIYGYTF. DNA of the CDR3: TGTGCCAGCAGTGTACGGGACAGCCCGATCTATGGCTACACCTTC.

V usage is TRBV18 and J usage is TRBJ2-2; D remains unclear. Per the germline V gene, CDR1 is KGHSH and CDR2 is LQKENI. The CDR3 loop spans 17 amino acids. V dropped 0 bases and J dropped 1 base, with 12 bases sitting between them. In nucleotides, the CDR3 is TGTGCCAGCTCACCACCCTGGCGCTCGGGGAACACCGGGGAGCTGTTTTTT. This translates into CASSPPWRSGNTGELFF.

The rearrangement links TRBV7-9 to TRBJ2-1; D is tentatively TRBD1 or TRBD2 (5 bases each). The CDR3 is 15 amino acids. The germline V gene has CDR1 SEHNR and CDR2 FQNEAQ (reference sequence). Trimming left V 8 bases short and J 7 bases short, with 21 bases between. The CDR3 sequence is CASAGTLGARNEQFF. CDR3 sequence (DNA): TGTGCCAGCGCAGGGACCTTAGGGGCGAGGAATGAGCAGTTCTTC. The full variable domain, its missing parts supplied by reference TRBV7-9 and TRBJ2-1, is DTGVSQNPRHKITKRGQNVTFRCDPISEHNRLYWYRQTLGQGPEFLTYFQNEAQLEKSRLLSDRFSAERPKGSFSTLEIQRTEQGDSAMYLCASAGTLGARNEQFFGPGTRLTVL.

The chain recombines TRBV24-1 with TRBJ1-5; possible D gene TRBD1, 5 bases. V gave up 3 bases and J gave up 3 bases, with 8 bases separating them. The length of the CDR3 is 14 residues. CDR1 is KGHDR and CDR2 is SFDVKD in the germline V gene. This CDR3 reads CATSDGGSNQPQHF. The CDR3 DNA sequence: TGTGCCACCAGTGATGGGGGGTCCAATCAGCCCCAGCATTTT.

The CDR3 region has the DNA TGTGCCATAGAGGACAGGGGAACCGGGGAGCTGTTTTTT. Amino acid sequence: CAIEDRGTGELFF. The rearrangement joins TRBV25-1 to TRBJ2-2; 9 bases line up with TRBD1. CDR3 size: 13 residues. From germline, CDR1 is MGHDK and CDR2 SYGVNS. The ends lost 10 bases at V and 5 bases at J; junction bases unmatched: 5.

This sequence joins TRBV13 and TRBJ1-2, with 12 bases that match TRBD1. Germline CDR1 is PRHDT and CDR2 is FYEKMQ (reference sequence). This CDR3 spans 14 amino acids. V shed 3 bases, J shed 6 bases, and the junction held 2 bases outside the gene matches. CDR3 in amino acids: CASSLGQGAHGYTF. CDR3 bases: TGTGCCAGCAGCTTGGGACAGGGGGCGCATGGCTACACCTTC.

The rearrangement joins TRBV29-1 to TRBJ2-1; D is undetermined. This CDR3 has 12 residues. Between the trimmed V and J ends, which lost 6 bases and 5 bases, there was a span of 11 bases. Germline CDR1 reads SQVTM; CDR2 reads ANQGSEA. In DNA form, the CDR3 reads TGCAGCGTCTCAGAAGGTAACAATGAGCAGTTCTTC. Encoded protein: CSVSEGNNEQFF.

The chain combines TRBV29-1 with TRBJ1-2; D might be TRBD1 (6 bases). CDR3 length: 13 residues. The germline V gene encodes CDR1 SQVTM and CDR2 ANQGSEA. V lost 2 bases to trimming and J lost 2 bases, with 9 bases between them. CDR3 in amino acids: CSVEPQGNYGYTF. CDR3 bases: TGCAGCGTTGAACCTCAGGGGAACTATGGCTACACCTTC.

The chain links TRBV7-2 to TRBJ2-4; 8 bases line up with TRBD1. The CDR3 totals 19 residues. Trimming at V came to 5 bases and at J to 0 bases, leaving 15 bases not matched to a gene. Germline V gene lookup returns CDR1 SGHTA and CDR2 FQGNSA. CDR3 region: CASSLVGTGDLLAKNIQYF. CDR3 sequence (DNA): TGTGCCAGCAGCCTAGTAGGGACAGGAGACCTTCTAGCCAAAAACATTCAGTACTTC.